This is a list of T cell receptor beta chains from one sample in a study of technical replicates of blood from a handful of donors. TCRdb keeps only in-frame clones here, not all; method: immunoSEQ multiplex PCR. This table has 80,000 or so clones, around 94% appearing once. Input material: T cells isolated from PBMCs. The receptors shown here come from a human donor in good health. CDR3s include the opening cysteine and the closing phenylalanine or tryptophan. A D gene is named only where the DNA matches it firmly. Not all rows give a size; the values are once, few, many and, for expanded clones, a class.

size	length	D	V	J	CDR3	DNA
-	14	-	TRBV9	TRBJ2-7	CASSVAGETYEQYF	TGTGCCAGCAGCGTAGCTGGAGAGACCTACGAGCAGTACTTC
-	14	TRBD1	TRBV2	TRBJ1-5	CASSVRTGDQPQHF	TGTGCCAGCAGTGTTCGGACAGGGGATCAGCCCCAGCATTTT
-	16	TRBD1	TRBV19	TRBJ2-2	CASAKGQRTNTGELFF	TGTGCCAGTGCCAAGGGACAGAGGACGAACACCGGGGAGCTGTTTTTT
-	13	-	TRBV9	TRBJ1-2	CASSGQAPYGYTF	TGTGCCAGCAGCGGGCAGGCCCCCTATGGCTACACCTTC
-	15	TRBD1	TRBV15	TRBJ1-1	CATSRTGTGFDKAFF	TGTGCCACCAGCAGAACTGGGACAGGGTTTGATAAGGCTTTCTTT
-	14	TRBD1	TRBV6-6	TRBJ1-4	CASSYKTGREKLFF	TGTGCCAGCAGTTACAAGACAGGGCGGGAAAAACTGTTTTTT
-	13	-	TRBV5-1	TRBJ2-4	CASSLGSQNIQYF	TGCGCCAGCAGCTTGGGCAGTCAAAACATTCAGTACTTC
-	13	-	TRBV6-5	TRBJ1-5	CASSYGAYQPQHF	TGTGCCAGCAGTTACGGGGCCTATCAGCCCCAGCATTTT
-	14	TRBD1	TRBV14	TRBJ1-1	CASSQTLRGAEAFF	TGTGCCAGCAGCCAAACCCTCAGGGGGGCAGAAGCTTTCTTT
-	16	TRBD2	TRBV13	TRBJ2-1	CASSLRLAGGYNEQFF	TGTGCCAGCAGCTTACGGTTAGCGGGTGGCTACAATGAGCAGTTCTTC
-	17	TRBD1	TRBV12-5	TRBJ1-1	CASGLELTGGYGTEAFF	TGTGCTAGTGGTTTGGAGTTGACAGGGGGCTATGGAACTGAAGCTTTCTTT
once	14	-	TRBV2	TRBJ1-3	CASSETGSENTIYF	TGTGCCAGCAGCGAAACAGGGAGTGAAAACACCATATATTTT
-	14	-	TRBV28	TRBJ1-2	CASSLQYSLSGYTF	TGTGCCAGCAGTTTACAGTATAGCTTATCTGGCTACACCTTC
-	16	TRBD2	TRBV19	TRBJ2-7	CASSIRLAGVSDEQYF	TGTGCCAGTAGTATTAGGCTAGCGGGAGTCTCCGACGAGCAGTACTTC
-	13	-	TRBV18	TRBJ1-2	CASSPGPNYGYTF	TGTGCCAGCTCACCAGGGCCTAACTATGGCTACACCTTC
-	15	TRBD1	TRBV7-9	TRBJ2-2	CASSPQTGDTGELFF	TGTGCCAGCAGCCCCCAGACAGGGGACACCGGGGAGCTGTTTTTT
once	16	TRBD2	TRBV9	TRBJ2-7	CASSVGLAGGSYEQYF	TGTGCCAGCAGCGTAGGACTAGCGGGAGGGTCCTACGAGCAGTACTTC
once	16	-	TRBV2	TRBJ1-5	CASSEIEGLGNQPQHF	TGTGCCAGCAGTGAAATCGAGGGTCTGGGCAATCAGCCCCAGCATTTT
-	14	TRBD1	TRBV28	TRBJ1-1	CASSATGSGTEAFF	TGTGCCAGCAGTGCGACAGGGAGTGGCACTGAAGCTTTCTTT